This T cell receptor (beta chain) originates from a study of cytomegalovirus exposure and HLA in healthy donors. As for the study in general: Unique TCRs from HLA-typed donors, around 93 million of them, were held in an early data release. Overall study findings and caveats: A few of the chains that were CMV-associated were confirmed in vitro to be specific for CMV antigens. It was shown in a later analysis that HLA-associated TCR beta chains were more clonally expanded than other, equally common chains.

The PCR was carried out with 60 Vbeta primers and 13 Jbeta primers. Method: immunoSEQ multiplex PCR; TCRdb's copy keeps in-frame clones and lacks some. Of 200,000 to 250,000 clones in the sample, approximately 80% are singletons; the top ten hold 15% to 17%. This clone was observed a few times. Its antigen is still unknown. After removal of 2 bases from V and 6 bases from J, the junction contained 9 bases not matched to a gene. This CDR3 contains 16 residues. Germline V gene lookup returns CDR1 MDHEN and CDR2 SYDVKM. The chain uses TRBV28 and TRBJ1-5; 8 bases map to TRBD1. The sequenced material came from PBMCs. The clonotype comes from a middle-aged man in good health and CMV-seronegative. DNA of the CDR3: TGTGCCAGCAGTTTAACGGACAGGGAACGGGTTCAGCCCCAGCATTTT. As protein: CASSLTDRERVQPQHF.